This T cell receptor beta chain was profiled in a study of OX40 agonist ivuxolimab in advanced cancers. The wider study: Patients were roughly 83% male with ages roughly 23 to 90, mean about 60.

TCRdb's table, derived via immunoSEQ multiplex PCR, lists solely in-frame clones and lacks some. The sample lists approximately 82,000 clones, roughly 83% occurring once. Germline CDR1 KGHSH, CDR2 LQKENI. V was cut by 3 bases and J by 5 bases, with 11 bases left in between. This CDR3 comprises 14 residues. Specimen: CD4+ or CD8+ T cells sorted from blood, collected in a trial of the OX40 agonist ivuxolimab. The origin of this receptor is an adult with an advanced solid tumor such as melanoma, head and neck, liver or kidney cancer. The rearrangement uses TRBV18 and TRBJ2-1; D uncertain. Here the CDR3 reads CASSPFASDNEQFF. Written as DNA, the CDR3 is TGTGCCAGCTCACCTTTTGCCAGCGACAATGAGCAGTTCTTC.